Sequencing of this T cell receptor (beta chain) was carried out in a study of blood T cell repertoires in COVID-19. Across the study: Samples representing acute and convalescent COVID-19 were sourced from the United States, Italy and Spain. Sources were T cells, B-cell-depleted T cells, or PBMCs; the material itself was cDNA or gDNA.

Authors' methods: The authors estimated nucleated cell counts from reference gene primer amplification. Sequenced by immunoSEQ multiplex PCR; TCRdb stores in-frame clones only, minus some. V and J calls and clone size are copied from that table; D and trimming were computed from the DNA. The table includes some 16,000 clones, approximately 83% detected once. The CDR3 contains 14 residues. The origin of this receptor is a man aged 65-85 years in a cohort sampled during active COVID-19. The sample taken for sequencing was peripheral blood. The chain employs TRBV21-1 and TRBJ2-2; TRBD2 is taken as the D call from the table, unchecked against the DNA. TRBV21-1 is noted as a pseudogene. The CDR3 sequence: CASSNVMRAGELFF. CDR3 DNA: TGTGCCAGCAGCAATGTTATGAGGGCCGGGGAGCTGTTTTTT.